This TCR beta chain was found in a study of blood T cells in healthy people across ages. This clonotype was counted a single time. Then a second PCR, running roughly 7 to 11 cycles, was carried out with a sample-barcoded 5' primer and a J-beta primer mix. MiXCR, run by TCRdb on the 5' RACE reads, gives a single entry per CDR3 protein. This sample yields about 1,500,000 distinct CDR3 sequences, of which around 39% are seen a single time; around 8% belongs to the top ten. V dropped 0 bases and J dropped 9; count of bases not matched to a gene: 9. From germline, CDR1 is GTSNPN and CDR2 SVGIG (reference sequence). This CDR3 is 15 amino acids long.

The material sequenced was blood. This receptor was identified in a woman aged 18 to 35 in good health. The V and J genes are TRBV30 and TRBJ2-1; 9 bases align to TRBD1. In DNA, the CDR3 is TGTGCCTGGAGTGTACCAGGGACAGGGTTTTCTGAGCAGTTCTTC. Encoded protein: CAWSVPGTGFSEQFF.